A few counts support the clone carrying this TCR beta chain. Its target is unknown. A much larger clone differs from this one at a single base, so this may be a read error. The sample comes from a study of T cells in Graves' hyperthyroidism and ophthalmopathy. As for the study in general: The authors collected peripheral blood at initial diagnosis, before any treatment.

Amplification yielded TCR beta CDR3 regions, with RNA transcripts as the source. TCR CDR3 underwent first-round RT-PCR with the HTBI primer set. TCRdb re-analysed the multiplex PCR reads in MiXCR, keeping a single row per CDR3 protein. The profile shows more than 300,000 distinct CDR3 sequences, approximately 14% of them singletons. Exclusions: uncontrolled infection, other autoimmune disease, pregnancy, lactation. There are 15 residues in the CDR3. Germline V gene lookup returns CDR1 SNHLY and CDR2 FYNNEI. Deletions cut 6 bases from V and 5 bases from J, with 17 bases between. General study points: Ophthalmopathy was model-predicted a median approximately six months pre-onset.

The chain employs TRBV2 and TRBJ2-1; D possibly corresponds to TRBD2 (6 bases). The specimen was blood. The clonotype originates from a woman in her 30s with Graves' hyperthyroidism. The CDR3 loop is CASRGRTGANNEQFF. In DNA, the CDR3 is TGTGCCAGCAGGGGGAGGACTGGAGCAAACAATGAGCAGTTCTTC. The full variable domain, completed using reference TRBV2 and TRBJ2-1, is EPEVTQTPSHQVTQMGQEVILRCVPISNHLYFYWYRQILGQKVEFLVSFYNNEISEKSEIFDDQFSVERPDGSNFTLKIRSTKLEDSAMYFCASRGRTGANNEQFFGPGTRLTVL.